This T cell receptor beta chain emerged from a study of cytomegalovirus exposure and HLA in healthy donors. Study results and caveats: Equally common other TCR beta chains were less clonally expanded than HLA-associated ones, a later analysis found. Later analysis identified some 16,000 TCR beta sequences associated with HLA alleles, using a false discovery rate threshold of 0.05. Later analysis demonstrated an association between a missense DCLRE1C variant and TCR beta V- and J-gene trimming.

As regards this clone: Antigen unknown.

60 Vbeta and 13 Jbeta primers were used in PCR. Generated by immunoSEQ multiplex PCR, the TCRdb table keeps only in-frame clones and is missing some. The sample holds fewer than 250,000 clones, 70% to 80% seen once. Though probably carrying unrecorded immune exposures, donors were nominally healthy at sampling. CDR1 and CDR2 (germline): SGHRS, YFSETQ. This CDR3 has 16 amino acids. V shed 3 bases and J 2 bases; nucleotides not matched to a gene: 5. The source is a male donor in good health and CMV-seropositive. The chain recombines TRBV5-1 with TRBJ2-2, with 9 bases lining up with TRBD2. Sequenced input: PBMCs. This chain's CDR3 is CASSWTSAGNTGELFF. The CDR3 nucleotides read TGCGCCAGCAGCTGGACTAGCGCGGGAAACACCGGGGAGCTGTTTTTT.